Shown below are 15 T cell receptor beta chains from a single sample sequenced in a study of cytomegalovirus exposure and HLA in healthy donors. PCR involved 60 Vbeta and 13 Jbeta primers. Sequencing used immunoSEQ multiplex PCR; TCRdb keeps in-frame clones, though not all of them. The data contain about 78,000 clones, about 60% of them seen just once; the ten biggest clones take up 5% to 6%. What was sequenced was PBMCs. These receptors came from a man between 25 and 39 years old in good health and CMV-seropositive.

The rearrangement links TRBV5-1 to TRBJ2-3; 8 nucleotides agree with TRBD2. Trimming removed 4 bases from V and 4 bases from J; junction bases left unmatched: 5. This CDR3 is 14 amino acids long. The germline CDR1 and CDR2 sequences are SGHRS and YFSETQ. The CDR3 sequence: CASSERESPDTQYF. CDR3 bases: TGCGCCAGCAGCGAGCGGGAGTCCCCAGATACGCAGTATTTT.

The rearrangement uses TRBV7-8 and TRBJ2-2; possible D gene TRBD2, 5 bases. This CDR3 is built from 17 residues. From germline, CDR1 is SGHVS and CDR2 FQNEAQ. V gave up 1 base and J gave up 1 base, with 13 bases separating them. CDR3 sequence reads: CASSLGYNSENTGELFF. The CDR3 nucleotides are TGTGCCAGCAGCTTAGGGTATAATAGCGAGAACACCGGGGAGCTGTTTTTT. The full variable domain, in which reference TRBV7-8 and TRBJ2-2 provide the parts outside the CDR3, is GAGVSQSPRYKVAKRGQDVALRCDPISGHVSLFWYQQALGQGPEFLTYFQNEAQLDKSGLPSDRFFAERPEGSVSTLKIQRTQQEDSAVYLCASSLGYNSENTGELFFGEGSRLTVL.

The V and J genes are TRBV15 and TRBJ2-7, with a weak D call TRBD1 (6 bases). Looked up from germline, CDR1 is LNHNV and CDR2 is YYDKDF (reference sequence). The CDR3 consists of 14 residues. V was trimmed by 1 base and J by 5 bases, leaving 12 bases between them. CDR3 nucleotides: TGTGCCACCAGCAGAGGTGCACAGGGCCACGAGCAGTACTTC. It translates to CATSRGAQGHEQYF.

This clone was observed a handful of times. The V call is TRBV5-6, the J call TRBJ1-1, with a weak D call TRBD1 (6 bases). The CDR3 runs to 13 residues. Trimming removed 4 bases from V and 2 bases from J, with 9 bases in between. The germline gives CDR1 SGHDT, CDR2 YYEEEE. CDR3 amino acids: CASSQDSNTEAFF. CDR3 sequence (DNA): TGTGCCAGCAGCCAGGACAGTAACACTGAAGCTTTCTTT. Variable domain in full (rest from reference TRBV5-6 and TRBJ1-1): DAGVTQSPTHLIKTRGQQVTLRCSPKSGHDTVSWYQQALGQGPQFIFQYYEEEERQRGNFPDRFSGHQFPNYSSELNVNALLLGDSALYLCASSQDSNTEAFFGQGTRLTVV.

This clone was seen more than once but under ten times. J is TRBJ2-7 and V is TRBV5-6; D remains unclear. The CDR3 covers 11 residues. CDR1 is SGHDT, CDR2 YYEEEE, per germline. Trimming left V 4 bases short and J 3 bases short, with 5 bases between. The CDR3 reads CASSADYEQYF. The CDR3 region has the DNA TGTGCCAGCAGCGCAGACTACGAGCAGTACTTC.

J is TRBJ2-5 and V is TRBV15; D might be TRBD2 (5 bases). Germline-derived CDR1 and CDR2 are LNHNV and YYDKDF (reference sequence). Trimming took 11 bases from V and 5 from J, leaving 18 bases between them. The CDR3 extends over 13 amino acids. The CDR3 here is CAAAGDLAETQYF. CDR3 nucleotides: TGTGCCGCCGCGGGCGACCTGGCGGAGACCCAGTACTTC.

A few counts support this clone. The chain has TRBV6-1 and TRBJ2-7; TRBD1 is a possible D gene (6 bases). Germline lookup yields CDR1 MNHNS and CDR2 SASEGT. V lost 7 bases and J lost 0, with 13 bases in between. This CDR3 is 14 amino acids long. The CDR3 DNA sequence: TGTGCCAGCAATAACAGGGTTAGCTCCTACGAGCAGTACTTC. It specifies CASNNRVSSYEQYF.

CDR3 DNA sequence: TGTGCCAGTAGTATAGGGGACAACTACGAGCAGTACTTC. This translates into CASSIGDNYEQYF. V and J are TRBV19 and TRBJ2-7, with a weak D call TRBD1 (6 bases). Germline V lookup: CDR1 LNHDA, CDR2 SQIVND (reference sequence). The CDR3 is made up of 13 amino acids. Trimming stripped 1 base from V and 3 bases from J, with 7 bases between. Combining the CDR3 with reference TRBV19 and TRBJ2-7 gives the whole variable domain DGGITQSPKYLFRKEGQNVTLSCEQNLNHDAMYWYRQDPGQGLRLIYYSQIVNDFQKGDIAEGYSVSREKKESFPLTVTSAQKNPTAFYLCASSIGDNYEQYFGPGTRLTVT.

This clone was found a few times. The chain couples TRBV12-5 to TRBJ1-1; the D gene is possibly TRBD1 (6 bases). Germline values: CDR1 LGHNT, CDR2 FRNRAP. The CDR3 covers 13 residues. The germline V and J ends were trimmed by 6 bases and 7 bases, with 15 bases remaining between them. CDR3 region: CASGQDQGFEAFF. CDR3 nucleotides: TGTGCTAGTGGCCAAGACCAGGGGTTTGAAGCTTTCTTT.

CDR3 sequence reads: CASSIMGRVRNQPQHF. CDR3 DNA: TGTGCCAGTAGTATAATGGGGAGGGTTCGCAATCAGCCCCAGCATTTT. This chain joins TRBV19 and TRBJ1-5; D is uncertain. The CDR3 has 16 amino acids. Per the germline V gene, CDR1 is LNHDA and CDR2 is SQIVND (reference sequence). Deletions cut 2 bases from V and 2 bases from J, with 13 bases between.

This rearrangement joins TRBV28 to TRBJ1-2; the D is unclear. Germline V CDR1 and CDR2: MDHEN, SYDVKM. V dropped 2 bases and J dropped 2 bases, with 9 bases sitting between them. The CDR3 is 14 residues long. The CDR3 nucleotides are TGTGCCAGCAGTTTACTCAGGTTCAACTATGGCTACACCTTC. Its translation is CASSLLRFNYGYTF.

V usage is TRBV30 and J usage is TRBJ1-4, with D uncertain. The V end lost 1 base, the J end lost 5 bases, and 8 bases lay between the germline ends. CDR3 length: 13 amino acids. CDR1 and CDR2 from the germline V gene are GTSNPN and SVGIG (reference sequence). The CDR3 nucleotides are TGTGCCTGGAGTGCATCAGTAAATGAAAAACTGTTTTTT. Amino acids: CAWSASVNEKLFF.

This clone came up a few times. The CDR3 loop reads CASSPTADRLYSPLHF. In DNA, the CDR3 is TGCGCCAGCAGCCCAACAGCTGACAGGCTGTATTCACCCCTCCACTTT. The V gene is TRBV5-1, the J gene TRBJ1-6, with TRBD1 as a possible D gene (6 bases). Trimming took 4 bases from V and 8 from J, leaving 19 bases between them. The CDR3 sequence is 16 residues long. Germline assignment: CDR1 SGHRS and CDR2 YFSETQ.

This rearrangement joins TRBV10-3 to TRBJ2-1; 9 bases line up with TRBD2. This CDR3 spans 17 amino acids. V was clipped by 0 bases and J by 5 bases; unmatched bases: 8. Germline V gene sequence: CDR1 ENHRY, CDR2 SYGVKD. This CDR3 is CAISESIAGVFDNEQFF. For the CDR3, the DNA is TGTGCCATCAGTGAGTCGATAGCGGGAGTATTTGACAATGAGCAGTTCTTC.

This clone appeared once. The chain employs TRBV15 and TRBJ2-1, with D possibly matching TRBD1 (5 bases). This CDR3 is built from 14 residues. Germline V CDR1 and CDR2: LNHNV, YYDKDF (reference sequence). V dropped 6 bases and J dropped 1 base, with 10 bases sitting between them. The CDR3 loop reads CATRTDFSYNEQFF. CDR3 nucleotides: TGTGCCACCAGGACAGATTTTTCCTACAATGAGCAGTTCTTC.